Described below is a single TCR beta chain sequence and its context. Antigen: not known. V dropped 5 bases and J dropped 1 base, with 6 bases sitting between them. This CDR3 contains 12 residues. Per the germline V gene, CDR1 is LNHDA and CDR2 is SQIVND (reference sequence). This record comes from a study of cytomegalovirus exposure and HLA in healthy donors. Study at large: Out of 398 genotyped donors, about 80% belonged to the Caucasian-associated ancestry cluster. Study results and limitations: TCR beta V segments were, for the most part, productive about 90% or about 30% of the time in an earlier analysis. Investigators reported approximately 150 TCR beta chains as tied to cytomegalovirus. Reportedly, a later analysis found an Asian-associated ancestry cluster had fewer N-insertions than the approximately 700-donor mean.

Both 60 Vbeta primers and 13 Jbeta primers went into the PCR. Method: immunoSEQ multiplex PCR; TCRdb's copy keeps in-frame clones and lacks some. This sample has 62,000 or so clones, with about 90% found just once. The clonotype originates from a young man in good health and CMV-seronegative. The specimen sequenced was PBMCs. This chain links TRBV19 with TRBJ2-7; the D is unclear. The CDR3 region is CASSASSYEQYF. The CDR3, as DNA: TGTGCCAGTAGTGCGTCATCCTACGAGCAGTACTTC. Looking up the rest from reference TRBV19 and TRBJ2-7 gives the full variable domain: DGGITQSPKYLFRKEGQNVTLSCEQNLNHDAMYWYRQDPGQGLRLIYYSQIVNDFQKGDIAEGYSVSREKKESFPLTVTSAQKNPTAFYLCASSASSYEQYFGPGTRLTVT.